Shown below are 32 T cell receptor beta chains from a single sample sequenced in a study of identifying expanded T cells in peripheral blood. Method: immunoSEQ multiplex PCR; TCRdb's copy keeps in-frame clones and lacks some. Of about 52,000 clones listed, 82% are singletons. Input material: blood. The receptor set was obtained from a person aged 18 to 70 in good health.

The rearrangement links TRBV6-4 to TRBJ2-5; the D gene is possibly TRBD1 (6 bases). The V and J ends lost 10 bases and 2 bases respectively, with 11 bases between them. CDR1 is MRHNA and CDR2 is SNTAGT in the germline V gene. This CDR3 contains 12 residues. CDR3 residues: CAKDRHQETQYF. The CDR3 nucleotides read TGTGCCAAAGACAGGCATCAAGAGACCCAGTACTTC.

The V call is TRBV29-1, the J call TRBJ1-1; a possible D gene is TRBD1 (6 bases). The CDR3 spans 11 residues. Trimming took 7 bases from V and 1 from J, leaving 7 bases between them. Germline CDR1 and CDR2: SQVTM and ANQGSEA. This CDR3 reads CSGGQNTEAFF. CDR3 nucleotides: TGCAGCGGGGGACAGAACACTGAAGCTTTCTTT.

This chain uses TRBV7-9 with TRBJ1-1, with TRBD1 as a possible D gene (5 bases). This CDR3 spans 12 amino acids. Germline CDR1 is SEHNR and CDR2 is FQNEAQ (reference sequence). V lost 2 bases and J lost 5, with 6 bases in between. The CDR3 spells CASSLSGTEAFF. In DNA, the CDR3 is TGTGCCAGCAGCTTATCAGGGACTGAAGCTTTCTTT. Supplemented by reference TRBV7-9 and TRBJ1-1, the full variable domain reads DTGVSQNPRHKITKRGQNVTFRCDPISEHNRLYWYRQTLGQGPEFLTYFQNEAQLEKSRLLSDRFSAERPKGSFSTLEIQRTEQGDSAMYLCASSLSGTEAFFGQGTRLTVV.

The chain uses TRBV11-3 and TRBJ2-2, with a possible D match to TRBD2 (6 bases). Germline CDR1 is SGHNT and CDR2 is YENEEA. V gave up 5 bases and J gave up 5 bases, with 15 bases separating them. The CDR3 has 15 amino acids. The CDR3 reads CASSPGGPRTGELFF. Written as DNA, the CDR3 is TGTGCCAGCAGCCCTGGAGGGCCGCGTACCGGGGAGCTGTTTTTT.

V is TRBV14 and J is TRBJ1-6; D call uncertain. Trimming shortened V by 0 bases and J by 9 bases, and 6 bases separated the two germline ends. Germline V gene data show CDR1 as SGHDN and CDR2 as FVKESK. CDR3 length equals 13 residues. CDR3 DNA: TGTGCCAGCAGCCAAGATTGGAGTTCACCCCTCCACTTT. Translating gives CASSQDWSSPLHF.

The J gene is TRBJ1-3, the V gene TRBV7-6; D remains ambiguous. The CDR3 loop spans 18 amino acids. The germline CDR1 and CDR2 sequences are SGHVS and FNYEAQ. V dropped 5 bases and J dropped 0 bases, with 20 bases sitting between them. The CDR3 DNA reads as TGTGCCAGCAGCCCCGGGCCCGCGACCGCCTACTCTGGAAACACCATATATTTT. Translated: CASSPGPATAYSGNTIYF.

The rearrangement joins TRBV13 to TRBJ2-3; perhaps D is TRBD1 or TRBD2 (5 bases each). This CDR3 is built from 15 residues. V lost 5 bases and J lost 3, with 15 bases in between. Germline V CDR1 and CDR2: PRHDT, FYEKMQ (reference sequence). The CDR3 sequence: CASSLRGRITDTQYF. The CDR3 region has the DNA TGTGCCAGCAGCCTGAGGGGCAGGATTACAGATACGCAGTATTTT.

This clone was observed many times. Other DNA sequences in this sample translate to the same CDR3. DNA for the CDR3: TGTGCCAGCAGTGACAATGAGCAGTTCTTC. Translated, it gives CASSDNEQFF. The rearrangement links TRBV6-1 to TRBJ2-1; no clear D. Germline assignment: CDR1 MNHNS and CDR2 SASEGT. The length of the CDR3 is 10 residues. With 3 bases removed from V and 6 bases from J, the gap between germline ends came to 0 bases.

J is TRBJ2-5 and V is TRBV19, with 8 bases matching TRBD2. This CDR3 contains 15 residues. The V gene end was trimmed by 9 bases and the J gene end by 2 bases; junction bases not matched to a gene: 11. Germline CDR1 is LNHDA and CDR2 is SQIVND (reference sequence). DNA of the CDR3: TGTGCCAGCGGGAGGGTTGGGGGGCGACAAGAGACCCAGTACTTC. It translates to CASGRVGGRQETQYF.

This clone was seen just once. This sequence joins TRBV9 and TRBJ2-1; 11 nucleotides align to TRBD2. This CDR3 comprises 20 residues. The V and J ends lost 4 bases and 8 bases, in that order; junction bases with no gene match: 23. The germline gives CDR1 SGDLS, CDR2 YYNGEE. CDR3 amino acids: CASSPPPGGSGRAVRYEQFF. DNA for the CDR3: TGTGCCAGCAGCCCCCCACCGGGAGGTAGCGGGAGGGCCGTTAGATATGAGCAGTTCTTC.

This clone was seen more than once but under ten times. The rearrangement links TRBV6-5 to TRBJ1-5; D uncertain. Between the trimmed V and J ends, which lost 3 bases and 5 bases, there was a span of 5 bases. This CDR3 comprises 12 residues. Germline CDR1 reads MNHEY; CDR2 reads SVGAGI. The CDR3 sequence is CASSYGDQPQHF. Here the CDR3 DNA reads TGTGCCAGCAGTTATGGGGATCAGCCCCAGCATTTT.

This chain uses TRBV5-5 with TRBJ1-1; D is ambiguous. Trimming removed 2 bases at V and 0 bases at J, with 5 bases between. Germline V lookup: CDR1 SGHKS, CDR2 YYEKEE (reference sequence). The CDR3 is 13 amino acids. CDR3 loop: CASSLSVNTEAFF. CDR3 coding DNA: TGTGCCAGCAGCTTAAGCGTGAACACTGAAGCTTTCTTT.

The CDR3 sequence is CSGGHLETQYF. Here the CDR3 DNA reads TGCAGTGGAGGTCACCTAGAGACCCAGTACTTC. The chain employs TRBV20-1 and TRBJ2-5, with D hard to call. The CDR3 loop spans 11 amino acids. V gave up 7 bases and J gave up 4 bases, with 10 bases separating them. Per the germline V gene, CDR1 is DFQATT and CDR2 is SNEGSKA (reference sequence).

The chain couples TRBV7-9 to TRBJ2-7; no definite D call. Per the germline V gene, CDR1 is SEHNR and CDR2 is FQNEAQ (reference sequence). With 1 base removed from V and 4 bases from J, the gap between germline ends came to 11 bases. CDR3 length: 14 residues. CDR3 in amino acids: CASSLGAERYEQYF. The CDR3 DNA follows: TGTGCCAGCAGCTTAGGGGCCGAACGGTACGAGCAGTACTTC.

The CDR3 loop is CAWNGVRETQYF. CDR3 sequence (DNA): TGTGCCTGGAATGGGGTTCGGGAGACCCAGTACTTC. The chain links TRBV30 to TRBJ2-5, with D hard to call. Germline V lookup: CDR1 GTSNPN, CDR2 SVGIG (reference sequence). V was cut by 4 bases and J by 5 bases, with 11 bases left in between. The CDR3 is 12 amino acids.

V usage is TRBV18 and J usage is TRBJ2-1; TRBD1 matches 11 bases. The junction had 8 bases not matched to a gene; V was cut back by 4 bases and J by 9 bases. The CDR3 runs 15 residues. Germline CDR1 KGHSH, CDR2 LQKENI. CDR3 coding DNA: TGTGCCAGCTCACTCGGACAGGGGGCATTCAGTGAGCAGTTCTTC. Translating gives CASSLGQGAFSEQFF.

The CDR3 DNA reads TGCGCCAGCAGTCCGGGAGGGCCGAGGCAAGAGACCCAGTACTTC. Protein product: CASSPGGPRQETQYF. The gene calls are TRBV5-1 and TRBJ2-5; 8 bases map to TRBD2. The trim removed 5 bases at V and 2 bases at J, leaving 8 bases unmatched. Germline values: CDR1 SGHRS, CDR2 YFSETQ. The CDR3 sequence is 15 residues long.

The genes are TRBV2 and TRBJ2-3; a possible D gene is TRBD2 (7 bases). CDR1 SNHLY and CDR2 FYNNEI come from the germline V gene. CDR3 length: 14 amino acids. Trimming cost V 10 bases and J 2 bases, with 16 bases left between them. The CDR3 DNA sequence: TGTGCCACCGCGGCGGGGGCCACCACAGATACGCAGTATTTT. Protein sequence: CATAAGATTDTQYF.

The chain employs TRBV5-5 and TRBJ1-1; D is unresolved. From germline, CDR1 is SGHKS and CDR2 YYEKEE (reference sequence). This CDR3 is 12 amino acids long. V lost 0 bases and J 11 bases, leaving 11 bases between the germline ends. CDR3 sequence (DNA): TGTGCCAGCAGCTTGGGCGGTTGGTCGGCTTTCTTT. Its translation: CASSLGGWSAFF.

The chain uses TRBV12-2 and TRBJ1-2; TRBD1, the table's D call, was not compared with the DNA. TRBV12-2 is a known pseudogene. The CDR3 spans 17 residues. In DNA, the CDR3 is TGTGCAAGTCGCTTAGATGACAGGGGGATTTCAAACTATGGCTACACCTTC. Amino acids: CASRLDDRGISNYGYTF.

The chain combines TRBV14 with TRBJ2-1, with D tentatively TRBD1 (6 bases). With 1 base removed from V and 0 bases from J, the gap between germline ends came to 10 bases. This CDR3 has 16 residues. Per the germline V gene, CDR1 is SGHDN and CDR2 is FVKESK. The CDR3 loop reads CASSQAGVVSYNEQFF. CDR3 nucleotides: TGTGCCAGCAGCCAAGCAGGGGTAGTCTCCTACAATGAGCAGTTCTTC.

This chain joins TRBV5-4 and TRBJ1-2; TRBD1 matches 8 bases. V was pared by 4 bases and J by 9 bases, with 11 bases of the junction left unmatched. The CDR3 is 14 amino acids. Germline CDR1 and CDR2: SGHNT and YYREEE (reference sequence). Here the CDR3 DNA reads TGTGCCAGCAGCCAAGTTACAGGGGGTGAGAGCTACACCTTC. Residues: CASSQVTGGESYTF.

This clone has a single count. This chain links TRBV9 with TRBJ2-2; D unclear. The CDR3 is made up of 15 amino acids. CDR1 is SGDLS, CDR2 YYNGEE, per germline. The germline V and J ends were trimmed by 1 base and 5 bases, with 12 bases remaining between them. The CDR3 sequence: CASSVYEAGTGELFF. The CDR3 DNA reads TGTGCCAGCAGCGTATATGAGGCCGGAACCGGGGAGCTGTTTTTT.

The genes are TRBV21-1 and TRBJ2-7. TRBV21-1 is a documented pseudogene. The CDR3 consists of 19 residues. CDR3 sequence reads: CASSTKNRCGRDLAYEQYV. As DNA, the CDR3 is TGTGCCAGCAGCACAAAAAATCGGTGCGGCAGGGACCTGGCCTACGAGCAGTACGTC.

The CDR3 reads CSVRETAKITDTQYF. CDR3 bases: TGCAGCGTTCGTGAGACAGCCAAGATCACAGATACGCAGTATTTT. The chain has TRBV29-1 and TRBJ2-3, with TRBD1 as a possible D gene (5 bases). CDR1 and CDR2 from the germline V gene are SQVTM and ANQGSEA. V was clipped by 5 bases and J by 2 bases, with 17 bases between them. This CDR3 has 15 amino acids.

This chain links TRBV5-1 with TRBJ1-4; 7 bases match TRBD1. The CDR3 totals 14 residues. Per the germline V gene, CDR1 is SGHRS and CDR2 is YFSETQ. The ends lost 3 bases at V and 7 bases at J; junction bases unmatched: 6. The CDR3 here is CASSSRGLGEKLFF. CDR3 nucleotide sequence: TGCGCCAGCAGCTCTAGGGGGCTGGGTGAAAAACTGTTTTTT.

The rearrangement links TRBV29-1 to TRBJ2-3; a possible D gene is TRBD2 (6 bases). V gave up 5 bases and J gave up 0 bases, with 6 bases separating them. From germline, CDR1 is SQVTM and CDR2 ANQGSEA. The CDR3 extends over 12 amino acids. CDR3 in DNA: TGCAGCGTTAGCGGGAGCACAGATACGCAGTATTTT. It is translated as CSVSGSTDTQYF.

The chain links TRBV6-6 to TRBJ1-1; D remains ambiguous. CDR1 MNHNY and CDR2 SVGAGI come from the germline V gene (reference sequence). The CDR3 length is 13 residues. With 2 bases removed from V and 5 bases from J, the gap between germline ends came to 9 bases. The CDR3 DNA sequence: TGTGCCAGCAGTTACGGGGATGGTACTGAAGCTTTCTTT. The encoded protein is CASSYGDGTEAFF.

This clone was seen once. The J gene is TRBJ2-2, the V gene TRBV5-1, with D possibly matching TRBD1 (6 bases). CDR1 is SGHRS and CDR2 is YFSETQ in the germline V gene. The CDR3 totals 16 residues. The V end lost 4 bases, the J end lost 4 bases, and 17 bases lay between the germline ends. CDR3 loop: CASSETPKGVTGELFF. The CDR3 coding sequence is TGCGCCAGCAGCGAAACGCCTAAGGGGGTCACCGGGGAGCTGTTTTTT.

The chain carries TRBV6-5 and TRBJ1-5, with D tentatively TRBD1 (5 bases). The V gene's germline CDR1 is MNHEY and CDR2 SVGAGI. The CDR3 runs to 14 residues. V was shortened by 7 bases and J by 2 bases, with 12 bases between the two germline ends. The CDR3 bases are TGTGCCAGCACTGATATGGGGGGCAATCAGCCCCAGCATTTT. Translating gives CASTDMGGNQPQHF.

The chain has TRBV25-1 and TRBJ1-2; no clear D gene. This CDR3 region has 16 residues. CDR1 and CDR2 (germline): MGHDK, SYGVNS. Trimming cost V 4 bases and J 8 bases, with 23 bases left between them. CDR3 loop: CASSGFSPGRVEGYTF. CDR3 sequence (DNA): TGTGCCAGCAGTGGGTTTTCCCCGGGAAGAGTAGAAGGCTACACCTTC.

The chain couples TRBV19 to TRBJ2-7; TRBD1 aligns across 9 bases. The CDR3 loop spans 15 amino acids. With V trimmed by 6 bases and J by 2 bases, 8 bases remained unmatched. Germline loops: CDR1 LNHDA, CDR2 SQIVND (reference sequence). For the CDR3, the DNA is TGTGCCAGTAGCTTAAAACAGGGGGCCCCCTACGAGCAGTACTTC. This sequence encodes CASSLKQGAPYEQYF.